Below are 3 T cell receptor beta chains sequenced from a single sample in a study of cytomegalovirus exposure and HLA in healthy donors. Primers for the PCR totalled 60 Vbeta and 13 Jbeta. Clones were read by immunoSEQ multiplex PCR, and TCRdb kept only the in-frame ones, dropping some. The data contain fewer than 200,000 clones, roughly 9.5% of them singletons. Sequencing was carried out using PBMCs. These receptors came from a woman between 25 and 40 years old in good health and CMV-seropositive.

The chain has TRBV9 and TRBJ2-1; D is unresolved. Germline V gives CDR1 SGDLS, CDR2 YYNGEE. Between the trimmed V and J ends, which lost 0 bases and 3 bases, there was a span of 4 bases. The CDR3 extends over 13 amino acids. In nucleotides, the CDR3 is TGTGCCAGCAGCGTAGCAAACTACAATGAGCAGTTCTTC. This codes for CASSVANYNEQFF.

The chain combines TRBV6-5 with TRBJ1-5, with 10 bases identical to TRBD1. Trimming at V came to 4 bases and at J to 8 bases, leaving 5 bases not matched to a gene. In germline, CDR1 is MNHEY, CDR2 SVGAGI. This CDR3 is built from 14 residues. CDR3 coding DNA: TGTGCCAGCAGTTCGGGACAGGGGATGGAGCCCCAGCATTTT. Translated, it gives CASSSGQGMEPQHF.

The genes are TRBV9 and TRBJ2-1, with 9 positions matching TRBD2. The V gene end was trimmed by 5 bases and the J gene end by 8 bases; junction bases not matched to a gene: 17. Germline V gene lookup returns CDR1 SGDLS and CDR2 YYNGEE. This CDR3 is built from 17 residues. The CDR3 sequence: CASSKTSGIHPGDEQFF. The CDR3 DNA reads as TGTGCCAGCAGTAAGACTAGCGGAATACACCCAGGGGATGAGCAGTTCTTC.